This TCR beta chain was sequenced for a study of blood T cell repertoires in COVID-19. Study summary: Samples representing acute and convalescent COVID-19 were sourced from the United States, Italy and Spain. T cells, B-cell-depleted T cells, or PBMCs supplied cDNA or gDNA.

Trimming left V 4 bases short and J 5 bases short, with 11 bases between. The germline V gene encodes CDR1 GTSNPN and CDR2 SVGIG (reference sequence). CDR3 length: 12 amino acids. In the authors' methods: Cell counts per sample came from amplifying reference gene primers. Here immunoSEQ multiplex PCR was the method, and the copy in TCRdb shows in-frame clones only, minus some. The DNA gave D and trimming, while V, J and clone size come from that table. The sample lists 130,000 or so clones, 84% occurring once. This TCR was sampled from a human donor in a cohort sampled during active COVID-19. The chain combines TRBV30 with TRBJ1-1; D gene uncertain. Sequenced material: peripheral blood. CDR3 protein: CAWTLGGTEAFF. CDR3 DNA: TGTGCCTGGACCTTGGGAGGGACTGAAGCTTTCTTT.